This passage covers 7 T cell receptor beta chains from one sample sequenced in a study of cytomegalovirus exposure and HLA in healthy donors. This PCR relied on a set of 60 Vbeta primers and 13 Jbeta primers. TCRdb's copy holds only in-frame clones and misses some; the assay was immunoSEQ multiplex PCR. The sample lists some 120,000 clones; over 65% were seen once. The sample comprised PBMCs. These receptors were obtained from a man aged 18 to 29 in good health and CMV-seronegative.

The chain has TRBV5-6 and TRBJ1-1; 12 nucleotides agree with TRBD1. This CDR3 spans 14 amino acids. The trim removed 5 bases at V and 5 bases at J, leaving 4 bases unmatched. Germline-derived CDR1 and CDR2 are SGHDT and YYEEEE. The CDR3 bases are TGTGCCAGCAGTTGGGACAGGGGGCAAACTGAAGCTTTCTTT. Protein sequence: CASSWDRGQTEAFF.

The CDR3 DNA follows: TGTGCCAGCAGCCAACTCTCGAGCCCTCAGGGGGTGGTCACCGGGGAGCTGTTTTTT. It codes for CASSQLSSPQGVVTGELFF. The V gene is TRBV4-2, the J gene TRBJ2-2; 7 positions agree with TRBD1. The CDR3 runs to 19 residues. Losses at the gene ends were 2 bases for V and 4 bases for J; bases not matched to a gene: 16. Germline V lookup: CDR1 LGHNA, CDR2 YNFKEQ.

This clone occurred a few times. The chain combines TRBV5-1 with TRBJ2-7; D gene ambiguous. Germline CDR1 reads SGHRS; CDR2 reads YFSETQ. V was shortened by 2 bases and J by 2 bases, with 17 bases between the two germline ends. The CDR3 is made up of 16 amino acids. The CDR3 DNA reads as TGCGCCAGCAGCTTTCGGCCGGGTTCGAGCCCCTACGAGCAGTACTTC. Translation: CASSFRPGSSPYEQYF.

The chain joins TRBV11-2 to TRBJ2-1; 8 bases are shared with TRBD1. J was trimmed by 5 bases and V by 0 bases; bases with no gene match: 12. The CDR3 runs 18 residues. Germline V CDR1 and CDR2: SGHAT, FQNNGV. The CDR3 region has the DNA TGTGCCAGCAGCTTAGATAAAGTCGACAGGGGATTTAACAATGAGCAGTTCTTC. Translating it yields CASSLDKVDRGFNNEQFF.

V gene TRBV4-1 combines with J gene TRBJ1-6; 7 nucleotides line up with TRBD1. This CDR3 is 18 amino acids long. With V trimmed by 1 base and J by 7 bases, 13 bases remained unmatched. Germline loops: CDR1 MGHRA, CDR2 YSYEKL. As DNA, the CDR3 is TGCGCCAGCAGCCAAGCCGCCGGGACAGCTCGGCGAAATTCACCCCTCCACTTT. This sequence encodes CASSQAAGTARRNSPLHF.

V usage is TRBV6-5 and J usage is TRBJ1-2; 7 bases map to TRBD1. Unmatched junction bases numbered 7, after V lost 6 bases and J lost 3 bases. CDR3 size: 14 residues. CDR1 and CDR2 from the germline V gene are MNHEY and SVGAGI. For the CDR3, the DNA is TGTGCCAGCAGGTCCCGCGGGACAGACTATGGCTACACCTTC. Its protein product is CASRSRGTDYGYTF.

The chain is built from TRBV5-5 and TRBJ2-1; TRBD2 aligns across 8 bases. The germline CDR1 and CDR2 sequences are SGHKS and YYEKEE (reference sequence). CDR3 length: 14 amino acids. V trimming: 1 base; J trimming: 4 bases; junction bases outside the gene matches: 1. CDR3 in DNA: TGTGCCAGCAGCTTGATAGCGGGGTACAATGAGCAGTTCTTC. It is translated as CASSLIAGYNEQFF.